These T cell receptor beta chains were read from a single sample in a study of T cell responses to AZD1222 COVID-19 vaccine. Clones were read by immunoSEQ multiplex PCR, and TCRdb kept only the in-frame ones, dropping some. The top ten hold around 7.1% of the sample, which has about 120,000 clones, about 89% seen once. Sequencing was performed on peripheral blood, taken 28 days after the second AZD1222 dose. The receptor source for this set is an adult who received the AZD1222 COVID-19 vaccine. CDR3s include the opening cysteine and the closing phenylalanine or tryptophan. The D gene is left open where the match is weak. Size values are once, few and many counts, or a class for expanded clones, and some rows have none.

cdr3_aa,cdr3_nt,v_call,j_call,d_call,clone_size
CSVEDLAGDGTDTQYF,TGCAGCGTTGAAGATTTAGCGGGAGACGGAACAGATACGCAGTATTTT,TRBV29-1,TRBJ2-3,TRBD2,.
CASRDRGQGGEQYF,TGTGCCAGCAGGGACCGAGGACAGGGGGGGGAGCAGTACTTC,TRBV2,TRBJ2-7,TRBD1,.
CASSTATGVVSEAFF,TGTGCCAGCAGCACCGCCACAGGGGTAGTGTCTGAAGCTTTCTTT,TRBV5-6,TRBJ1-1,TRBD1,.
CASSYSRDSPLHF,TGTGCCAGCAGTTACTCGAGGGATTCACCCCTCCACTTT,TRBV6-5,TRBJ1-6,.,once
CASSIRPGGNEKLFF,TGTGCCAGCAGCATCCGGCCGGGGGGCAATGAAAAACTGTTTTTT,TRBV11-2,TRBJ1-4,.,.
CASSMGGDNEQFF,TGTGCCAGTAGTATGGGCGGGGACAATGAGCAGTTCTTC,TRBV19,TRBJ2-1,.,.
CARGMGSTYEQYF,TGTGCCAGGGGTATGGGCAGTACCTACGAGCAGTACTTC,TRBV25-1,TRBJ2-7,.,.
CASSALQGFGNTIYF,TGTGCCAGCAGTGCCTTACAGGGTTTTGGAAACACCATATATTTT,TRBV25-1,TRBJ1-3,.,.
CASSPGHTYEQYF,TGTGCCAGCTCGCCTGGACACACCTACGAGCAGTACTTC,TRBV7-6,TRBJ2-7,.,.
CASSYGWRGQVGQPQHF,TGTGCCAGCAGTTATGGGTGGCGGGGGCAGGTCGGTCAGCCCCAGCATTTT,TRBV6-2/TRBV6-3,TRBJ1-5,.,.
CASSARGEYNEQFF,TGTGCTAGCAGTGCGCGGGGGGAATACAATGAGCAGTTCTTC,TRBV7-7,TRBJ2-1,TRBD2,.
CASSLASGNTIYF,TGTGCCAGCAGCTTAGCCTCTGGAAACACCATATATTTT,TRBV11-3,TRBJ1-3,.,.
CASSQDYGGYEQYF,TGTGCCAGCAGCCAAGATTACGGAGGCTACGAGCAGTACTTC,TRBV14,TRBJ2-7,.,.
CASSYTRANQPQHF,TGTGCCAGCAGTTACACACGGGCGAATCAGCCCCAGCATTTT,TRBV6-2/TRBV6-3,TRBJ1-5,.,once
CASSRSGSSYEQYF,TGTGCCAGCAGCCGAAGCGGGAGCTCCTACGAGCAGTACTTC,TRBV28,TRBJ2-7,TRBD2,once
CASSYGGSGTGELFF,TGTGCCAGCAGTTACGGCGGGAGCGGCACCGGGGAGCTGTTTTTT,TRBV6-2/TRBV6-3,TRBJ2-2,TRBD2,.
CASSYSNTRISYEQYF,TGTGCCAGCAGTTACTCGAACACCAGGATTAGTTACGAGCAGTACTTC,TRBV6-5,TRBJ2-7,.,.
CASSWGTGAYEQYF,TGTGCCAGCAGCTGGGGGACAGGAGCCTACGAGCAGTACTTC,TRBV7-9,TRBJ2-7,TRBD1,.
CASSLPDRGPNQPQHF,TGTGCCAGCAGTCTCCCCGACAGGGGGCCTAATCAGCCCCAGCATTTT,TRBV6-9,TRBJ1-5,TRBD1,.
CASSYSKWTGNEQYF,TGTGCCAGCAGTTACTCGAAATGGACAGGGAACGAGCAGTACTTC,TRBV6-5,TRBJ2-7,TRBD1,.
CASRREGYTDTQYF,TGTGCCAGCAGGCGGGAGGGCTACACAGATACGCAGTATTTT,TRBV6-5,TRBJ2-3,TRBD2,once
CAISETGQWGETQYF,TGTGCCATCAGTGAAACGGGACAGTGGGGAGAGACCCAGTACTTC,TRBV10-3,TRBJ2-5,TRBD1,.
CATRQSANYGYTF,TGTGCCACCAGACAGAGCGCTAACTATGGCTACACCTTC,TRBV11-3,TRBJ1-2,.,.
CATSDPLAGAQETQYF,TGTGCCACCAGTGATCCCCTAGCGGGGGCACAAGAGACCCAGTACTTC,TRBV24-1,TRBJ2-5,TRBD2,.
CASSESPEQFF,TGTGCCAGCAGTGAAAGTCCCGAGCAGTTCTTC,TRBV2,TRBJ2-1,.,.
CASSPRLTMVDQETQYF,TGTGCCAGCAGTCCTAGACTCACAATGGTCGACCAAGAGACCCAGTACTTC,TRBV6-6,TRBJ2-5,.,.
CAIRGGARGGSYNEQFF,TGTGCCATCAGAGGCGGGGCGCGAGGTGGTTCCTACAATGAGCAGTTCTTC,TRBV10-3,TRBJ2-1,.,.
CASSLDGAPTF,TGTGCCAGCAGCTTGGACGGGGCTCCAACCTTC,TRBV5-4,TRBJ1-2,.,.
CASSRERQTLNSNQPQHF,TGCGCCAGCAGCCGAGAGAGGCAGACCCTTAATAGCAATCAGCCCCAGCATTTT,TRBV4-1,TRBJ1-5,.,.
CASRKAGTVAKNIQYF,TGTGCCAGCAGAAAAGCCGGGACGGTAGCCAAAAACATTCAGTACTTC,TRBV28,TRBJ2-4,.,.
CASSWRTSGGTTWYF,TGTGCCAGCAGCTGGAGGACTAGCGGGGGAACCACGTGGTACTTC,TRBV5-6,TRBJ2-7,TRBD2,.
CAWSSLAGNQFF,TGTGCCTGGAGTTCCCTAGCGGGGAATCAGTTCTTC,TRBV30,TRBJ2-1,TRBD2,.
CASSQEGTGGEGNQPQHF,TGTGCCAGCAGCCAAGAGGGGACAGGGGGCGAAGGCAATCAGCCCCAGCATTTT,TRBV4-2,TRBJ1-5,TRBD1,.
CASSYGTASETQYF,TGTGCCAGCAGTTACGGGACAGCCAGCGAGACCCAGTACTTC,TRBV6-5,TRBJ2-5,TRBD1,.
CATSDFRGDTQYF,TGTGCCACCAGTGATTTCAGGGGAGATACGCAGTATTTT,TRBV24-1,TRBJ2-3,.,.
CASRVDKITGGPNTEAFF,TGTGCCAGCAGGGTGGACAAAATAACAGGGGGGCCGAACACTGAAGCTTTCTTT,TRBV2,TRBJ1-1,TRBD1,.
CASSLRAGTHEQYF,TGCGCCAGCAGCTTGCGGGCAGGTACCCACGAGCAGTACTTC,TRBV5-1,TRBJ2-7,.,.
CASSLDSGTGGYEQYF,TGCGCCAGCAGCTTGGACAGCGGGACGGGAGGCTACGAGCAGTACTTC,TRBV5-1,TRBJ2-7,TRBD2,.
CASSYSGGVQDTQYF,TGTGCCAGCAGTTACTCGGGAGGGGTACAAGATACGCAGTATTTT,TRBV6-5,TRBJ2-3,TRBD2,.
CASSNLAGASTPLHF,TGTGCCAGCAGCAATCTTGCAGGGGCATCGACACCCCTCCACTTT,TRBV5-5,TRBJ1-6,.,medium-sized
CASSYPDGEETQYF,TGTGCCAGCAGTTATCCGGACGGGGAAGAGACCCAGTACTTC,TRBV6-6,TRBJ2-5,.,.
CASSLHVATQYF,TGTGCCAGCAGCTTACACGTTGCTACGCAGTATTTT,TRBV7-9,TRBJ2-3,.,.
CATSDPGTGYEQYF,TGTGCCACCAGTGACCCCGGGACAGGTTACGAGCAGTACTTC,TRBV24-1,TRBJ2-7,TRBD1,.
CAISDPSESSYNEQFF,TGTGCCATCAGTGACCCTAGCGAAAGCTCCTACAATGAGCAGTTCTTC,TRBV10-3,TRBJ2-1,.,.
CASSFREGDTEAFF,TGTGCCAGCAGTTTTCGGGAGGGCGACACTGAAGCTTTCTTT,TRBV6-5,TRBJ1-1,.,.
CASRQGAYGYTF,TGTGCCAGCAGACAGGGAGCTTATGGCTACACCTTC,TRBV6-5,TRBJ1-2,.,.
CASSPGQGNTGELFF,TGTGCCAGCTCACCTGGACAGGGCAACACCGGGGAGCTGTTTTTT,TRBV18,TRBJ2-2,TRBD1,.
CASSSGDVREKLFF,TGTGCCAGCAGCTCCGGGGACGTACGCGAAAAACTGTTTTTT,TRBV11-3,TRBJ1-4,.,.
CASSIRGGELFF,TGTGCCAGCAGTATCAGGGGGGGGGAGCTGTTTTTT,TRBV28,TRBJ2-2,TRBD1,once